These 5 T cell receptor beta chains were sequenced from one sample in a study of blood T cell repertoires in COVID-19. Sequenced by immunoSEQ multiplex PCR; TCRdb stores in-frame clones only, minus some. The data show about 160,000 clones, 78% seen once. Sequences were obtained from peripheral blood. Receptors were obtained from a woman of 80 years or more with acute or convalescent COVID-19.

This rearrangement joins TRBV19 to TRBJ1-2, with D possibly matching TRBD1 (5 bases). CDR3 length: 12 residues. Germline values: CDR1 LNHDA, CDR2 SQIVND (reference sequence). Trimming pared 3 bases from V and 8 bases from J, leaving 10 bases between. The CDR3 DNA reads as TGTGCCAGTAGTATGGGGCAGTGGGGCTACACCTTC. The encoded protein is CASSMGQWGYTF.

CDR3 protein: CASRTSESTDTQYF. The CDR3 nucleotides read TGTGCCAGCAGAACTAGCGAATCCACAGATACGCAGTATTTT. This chain links TRBV27 with TRBJ2-3; 7 nucleotides match TRBD2. Germline V gene lookup returns CDR1 MNHEY and CDR2 SMNVEV (reference sequence). This CDR3 has 14 residues. J gave up 2 bases and V 6 bases, and 5 bases lay outside the gene matches.

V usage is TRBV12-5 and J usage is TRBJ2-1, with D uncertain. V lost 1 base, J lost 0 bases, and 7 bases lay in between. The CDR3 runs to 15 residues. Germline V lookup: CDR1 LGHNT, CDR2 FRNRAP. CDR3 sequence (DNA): TGTGCTAGTGGTTTGGATTACGGCTCCTACAATGAGCAGTTCTTC. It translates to CASGLDYGSYNEQFF.

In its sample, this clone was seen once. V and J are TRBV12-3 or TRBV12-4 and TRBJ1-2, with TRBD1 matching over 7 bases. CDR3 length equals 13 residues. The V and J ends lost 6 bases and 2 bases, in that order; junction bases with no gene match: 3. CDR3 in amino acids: CASRQQGNYGYTF. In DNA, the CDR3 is TGTGCCAGCAGACAACAGGGGAACTATGGCTACACCTTC.

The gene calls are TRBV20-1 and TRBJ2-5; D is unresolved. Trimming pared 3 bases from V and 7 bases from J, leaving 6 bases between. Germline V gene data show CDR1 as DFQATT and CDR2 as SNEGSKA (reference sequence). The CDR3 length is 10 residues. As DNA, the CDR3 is TGCAGTGCTAGCACCGGGACCCAGTACTTC. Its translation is CSASTGTQYF.